The clone carrying this T cell receptor beta chain was found many times. The antigen is undetermined. Moderate-to-severe activity, CAS ≥3, NOSPECS ≥4 and a duration under 3 months were seen in donors with ophthalmopathy. The CDR3 runs to 11 residues. Germline V gene sequence: CDR1 MNHEY, CDR2 SMNVEV (reference sequence). With V trimmed by 5 bases and J by 8 bases, 0 bases remained unmatched. The data are from a study of Graves' ophthalmopathy and Graves' hyperthyroidism. RNA transcripts provided the template for amplifying TCR beta CDR3 regions. An initial RT-PCR round employing HTBI primers preceded a second-round multiplex PCR. Each CDR3 protein gets one entry after TCRdb re-called the multiplex PCR reads with MiXCR. The data contain roughly 500,000 distinct CDR3 sequences, about an eighth of them singletons. Study-level findings and limits: Forecasting of ophthalmopathy progression by the model achieved 70.59% sensitivity and roughly 78% specificity.

The receptor comes from a woman in her 30s with Graves' ophthalmopathy. The genes are TRBV27 and TRBJ2-4, with TRBD2 identical over 7 bases. The specimen was blood. CDR3 residues: CASSGGDIQYF. DNA for the CDR3: TGTGCCAGCAGTGGGGGGGACATTCAGTACTTC.